The following is a T cell receptor beta chain sequence with its context. No antigen is known for it. This entry belongs to a study of T cells in localized non-small cell lung cancer. Study observations and caveats: In adjacent lung appeared a median approximately 61 of the top 100 tumor clones.

CDR3 length: 14 residues. Trimming removed 6 bases from V and 6 bases from J, with 15 bases in between. Germline lookup yields CDR1 MNHNS and CDR2 SASEGT. Profiled with immunoSEQ multiplex PCR; TCRdb holds only in-frame clones, not every one. The sample contains nearly 11,000 clones, around nine tenths of which appear only once. The chain has TRBV6-1 and TRBJ2-1; TRBD1 is a possible D gene (6 bases). The clonotype comes from a male donor aged 60 or over with stage III lung adenocarcinoma. The source material was peripheral blood, sampled before any cancer treatment. CDR3 coding DNA: TGTGCCAGCAGCGGAATACAGGGATTCAATGAGCAGTTCTTC. Translation: CASSGIQGFNEQFF.